These 8 T cell receptor beta chains originate from one sample sequenced in a study of cytomegalovirus exposure and HLA in healthy donors. Primers for the PCR totalled 60 Vbeta and 13 Jbeta. Measured with immunoSEQ multiplex PCR; TCRdb has only the in-frame clones, and not every one. Among 150,000 to 200,000 clones listed, roughly 79% were seen once. Specimen: PBMCs. These receptors were taken from a woman aged 40 to 50 in good health and CMV-seronegative.

This chain connects TRBV19 to TRBJ2-4; D remains unclear. Trimming cost V 0 bases and J 9 bases, with 3 bases left between them. CDR1 and CDR2 (germline): LNHDA, SQIVND (reference sequence). The CDR3 is made up of 11 amino acids. CDR3 protein: CASSIEAIQYF. The CDR3 nucleotides are TGTGCCAGTAGTATAGAGGCCATTCAGTACTTC. The full variable domain, its missing parts supplied by reference TRBV19 and TRBJ2-4, is DGGITQSPKYLFRKEGQNVTLSCEQNLNHDAMYWYRQDPGQGLRLIYYSQIVNDFQKGDIAEGYSVSREKKESFPLTVTSAQKNPTAFYLCASSIEAIQYFGAGTRLSVL.

The gene calls are TRBV5-6 and TRBJ2-1; 10 bases line up with TRBD1. V shed 5 bases, J shed 9 bases, and the junction held 2 bases outside the gene matches. Germline CDR1 and CDR2: SGHDT and YYEEEE. CDR3 length: 12 amino acids. As DNA, the CDR3 is TGTGCCAGCAGTTGGACAGGGGGTGAGCAGTTCTTC. Translation: CASSWTGGEQFF. Full variable domain (remainder filled in from reference TRBV5-6 and TRBJ2-1): DAGVTQSPTHLIKTRGQQVTLRCSPKSGHDTVSWYQQALGQGPQFIFQYYEEEERQRGNFPDRFSGHQFPNYSSELNVNALLLGDSALYLCASSWTGGEQFFGPGTRLTVL.

The CDR3 is CASAERQGGNTIYF. DNA for the CDR3: TGTGCCAGCGCCGAAAGACAGGGTGGAAACACCATATATTTT. The chain couples TRBV28 to TRBJ1-3, with TRBD1 identical over 7 bases. This CDR3 contains 14 residues. V lost 8 bases and J lost 3; bases outside the gene matches: 7. Germline-derived CDR1 and CDR2 are MDHEN and SYDVKM.

The rearrangement uses TRBV6-1 and TRBJ2-3, with a tentative D call TRBD2 (6 bases). This CDR3 is built from 14 residues. Germline loops: CDR1 MNHNS, CDR2 SASEGT. V gave up 3 bases and J gave up 1 base, with 8 bases separating them. The CDR3: CASSDSGRTDTQYF. The CDR3 nucleotides are TGTGCCAGCAGTGATAGCGGACGCACAGATACGCAGTATTTT.

The CDR3, as DNA: TGTGCCAGTAGTATAGATCGAAGGACTAGTAATACCGGGGAGCTGTTTTTT. Translated: CASSIDRRTSNTGELFF. This chain uses TRBV19 with TRBJ2-2; TRBD2 aligns across 7 bases. Germline CDR1 LNHDA, CDR2 SQIVND (reference sequence). J was trimmed by 5 bases and V by 0 bases; bases with no gene match: 9. The CDR3 contains 17 residues.

The V gene is TRBV6-5, the J gene TRBJ1-6; tentatively, D is TRBD1 (6 bases). The CDR3 length is 15 residues. The germline V and J ends were trimmed by 6 bases and 8 bases, with 17 bases remaining between them. From germline, CDR1 is MNHEY and CDR2 SVGAGI. For the CDR3, the DNA is TGTGCCAGCAGCCGCGACAGGAGTCGGGATTCACCCCTCCACTTT. Encoded protein: CASSRDRSRDSPLHF.

The chain uses TRBV6-6 and TRBJ2-7; 8 positions agree with TRBD1. J lost 4 bases, V lost 2 bases, and 7 bases had no gene match. CDR3 length equals 15 residues. Germline V gene data show CDR1 as MNHNY and CDR2 as SVGAGI (reference sequence). Here the CDR3 reads CASSYRGTGDYEQYF. Written as DNA, the CDR3 is TGTGCCAGCAGTTACAGAGGGACAGGAGATTACGAGCAGTACTTC.

Here the CDR3 reads CASGVGTGAPANGYTF. CDR3 bases: TGTGCCAGCGGAGTCGGGACAGGGGCCCCAGCGAATGGCTACACCTTC. The chain combines TRBV7-8 with TRBJ1-2, with 10 bases identical to TRBD1. The V gene end was trimmed by 8 bases and the J gene end by 6 bases; junction bases not matched to a gene: 15. The CDR3 contains 16 residues. Germline V gene lookup returns CDR1 SGHVS and CDR2 FQNEAQ.